A single sample is the source of the 5 T cell receptor beta chains below, sequenced in a study of T cells in women clearing cervical HPV infection. Assay: immunoSEQ multiplex PCR; the TCRdb copy retains only in-frame clones and omits some. The table gives about 14,000 clones; the top ten clones make up less than 8% of it. The sample consisted of blood buffy coat. The receptors were gathered from a woman aged 18-70 years with a cervical HPV16 infection that either progressed to CIN3+ or cleared (not recorded which).

Notes on this clone: Sequencing ends 3 residues short of the CDR3 end; the germline J gene provides the rest. Other DNA sequences in this sample translate to the same CDR3. This chain links TRBV29-1 with TRBJ2-2; 11 bases agree with TRBD2. Germline V lookup: CDR1 SQVTM, CDR2 ANQGSEA. V lost 0 bases and J lost 4; bases outside the gene matches: 10. There are 18 residues in the CDR3. The CDR3: CSVEDVTSGGLSTGELFF. The sequenced part of the CDR3 DNA is TGCAGCGTTGAAGACGTTACTAGCGGGGGCCTTTCCACCGGGGAG.

As regards this clone: Read sequence stops 3 residues before the CDR3 end, and the germline J gene provides the missing end. J is TRBJ2-4 and V is TRBV28; 7 nucleotides line up with TRBD1. V lost 3 bases and J lost 1; bases outside the gene matches: 12. Germline lookup yields CDR1 MDHEN and CDR2 SYDVKM. This CDR3 is built from 18 residues. The sequenced part of the CDR3 DNA is TGTGCCAGCAGTTTTGAGACAGGGCCTCCACCGGCCAAAAACATT. Its protein product is CASSFETGPPPAKNI. The entire CDR3 protein reads CASSFETGPPPAKNIQYF.

About this clone: The observed sequence ends 3 residues before the CDR3 terminus, with the missing tail filled in from the germline J gene. This sequence joins TRBV6-2 or TRBV6-3 and TRBJ2-3; D gene uncertain. Per the germline V gene, CDR1 is MNHEY and CDR2 is SVGEGT. CDR3 length equals 13 residues. CDR3: CASKNLGYQPQYF. The covered CDR3 bases are TGTGCCAGCAAAAACTTAGGGTACCAGCCG.

As concerns this clone: The observed sequence ends 3 residues before the CDR3 terminus, with the missing tail filled in from the germline J gene. The gene calls are TRBV7-6 and TRBJ1-2, with 7 bases aligning to TRBD1. Germline V gene data show CDR1 as SGHVS and CDR2 as FNYEAQ. This CDR3 has 14 amino acids. The CDR3 reads CASSEQGFLDDYTF. The sequenced part of the CDR3 DNA is TGTGCCAGCAGCGAACAGGGGTTTCTTGATGAC.

Details on this clone: The read comes to an end 3 residues before the CDR3 does, leaving the germline J gene to fill in the end. The V call is TRBV29-1, the J call TRBJ2-1, with 10 positions matching TRBD2. Trimming at V came to 6 bases and at J to 4 bases, leaving 3 bases not matched to a gene. The CDR3 spans 13 residues. CDR1 is SQVTM, CDR2 ANQGSEA, per germline. The CDR3 protein is CSVSSGGYNEQFF. The sequenced CDR3 bases are TGCAGCGTCTCTAGCGGGGGATACAATGAG.